This passage covers 13 T cell receptor beta chains from one sample sequenced in a study of T cell repertoires in cytomegalovirus infection. The antigens these receptors bind are not known. TCRdb recomputed calls from the reads with MiXCR, one row per CDR3 protein. The sample contains 65,000 to 85,000 distinct CDR3 sequences, 25% to 30% of which appear only once. The sample consisted of CD8+ T cells from cultured PBMCs, taken from culture after CMV antigen stimulation. Receptor source: a human donor in good health (CMV status not recorded). Some clones in this sample may be carry-over from other donors' samples.

The genes are TRBV4-2 and TRBJ2-7; 12 bases match TRBD2. V was clipped by 0 bases and J by 5 bases; unmatched bases: 2. Germline V gives CDR1 LGHNA, CDR2 YNFKEQ. The CDR3 extends over 15 amino acids. The CDR3: CASSQETSGRHEQYF. The CDR3 bases are TGTGCCAGCAGCCAAGAAACTAGCGGGAGGCACGAGCAGTACTTC.

This chain connects TRBV19 to TRBJ2-2, with D unresolved. The V gene's germline CDR1 is LNHDA and CDR2 SQIVND (reference sequence). This CDR3 is 13 amino acids long. V was shortened by 0 bases and J by 7 bases, with 6 bases between the two germline ends. CDR3 amino acids: CASSIDLSGELFF. The CDR3, as DNA: TGTGCCAGTAGTATAGATTTAAGCGGGGAGCTGTTTTTT.

The V call is TRBV6-1, the J call TRBJ1-5; TRBD1 aligns across 8 bases. Germline lookup yields CDR1 MNHNS and CDR2 SASEGT. The V segment lost 8 bases and the J segment 4 bases; nucleotides outside the gene matches: 7. The CDR3 sequence is 14 residues long. For the CDR3, the DNA is TGTGCCAGCCGAAACCGACAGGGGAATCAGCCCCAGCATTTT. Its translation: CASRNRQGNQPQHF.

This clonotype was picked up a small number of times. The gene calls are TRBV27 and TRBJ2-7; D not certain. Between the trimmed V and J ends, which lost 5 bases and 3 bases, there was a span of 8 bases. Germline-derived CDR1 and CDR2 are MNHEY and SMNVEV (reference sequence). The CDR3 has 12 amino acids. This chain's CDR3 is CASSPPGYEQYF. The CDR3 nucleotides read TGTGCCAGCAGTCCACCGGGCTACGAGCAGTACTTC.

This clonotype was seen repeatedly, ten times or more. This chain joins TRBV7-6 and TRBJ2-6; no firm D call. CDR1 and CDR2 (germline): SGHVS, FNYEAQ. V was shortened by 4 bases and J by 2 bases, with 12 bases between the two germline ends. The CDR3 runs to 16 residues. CDR3 region: CASSSPSRAGANVLTF. The CDR3 DNA is TGTGCCAGCAGCTCCCCCTCACGGGCTGGGGCCAACGTCCTGACTTTC.

The chain links TRBV12-3 or TRBV12-4 to TRBJ1-1; 7 bases are shared with TRBD1. V gave up 0 bases and J gave up 2 bases; unmatched junction bases: 3. The CDR3 extends over 15 amino acids. CDR3 coding DNA: TGTGCCAGCAGTTTAGCCGGGACAGTTAACACTGAAGCTTTCTTT. It codes for CASSLAGTVNTEAFF.

V is TRBV7-3 and J is TRBJ1-1, with 7 bases matching TRBD1. The CDR3 spans 14 residues. From germline, CDR1 is SGHTA and CDR2 FQGTGA. The V segment lost 1 base and the J segment 4 bases; nucleotides outside the gene matches: 3. The CDR3 region is CASSLIGGGTEAFF. CDR3 sequence (DNA): TGTGCCAGCAGCTTAATAGGGGGCGGCACTGAAGCTTTCTTT.

The gene calls are TRBV4-3 and TRBJ1-1; D is unclear. Germline values: CDR1 LGHNA, CDR2 YSLEER. With 0 bases removed from V and 8 bases from J, the gap between germline ends came to 7 bases. The CDR3 runs 12 residues. The CDR3: CASSQDSAEAFF. As DNA, the CDR3 is TGCGCCAGCAGCCAAGATTCGGCGGAAGCTTTCTTT.

This clonotype was counted between two and nine times. The chain is built from TRBV4-3 and TRBJ2-5; D is perhaps TRBD1 or TRBD2 (5 bases each). This CDR3 is 14 amino acids long. V lost 0 bases to trimming and J lost 4 bases, with 9 bases between them. Germline lookup yields CDR1 LGHNA and CDR2 YSLEER. The CDR3 spells CASSQEMGVETQYF. The CDR3 DNA sequence: TGCGCCAGCAGCCAAGAAATGGGGGTAGAGACCCAGTACTTC.

Of note for this clonotype: A much larger clone lies a single base off, so this may be a read error. The rearrangement links TRBV7-4 to TRBJ1-5, with D perhaps TRBD1 (6 bases). The CDR3 spans 16 residues. Germline assignment: CDR1 SGHVT and CDR2 SQSDAQ. Trimming shortened V by 5 bases and J by 1 base, and 15 bases separated the two germline ends. In DNA, the CDR3 is TGTGCCAGCAGCCCCGAGACAGGAGTAAGCAATCAGCCCCAGCATTTT. Protein sequence: CASSPETGVSNQPQHF.

This clonotype was seen just once. J is TRBJ2-2 and V is TRBV6-2 or TRBV6-3; no reliable D call. Per the germline V gene, CDR1 is MNHEY and CDR2 is SVGEGT. Trimming pared 2 bases from V and 6 bases from J, leaving 7 bases between. This CDR3 is 13 amino acids long. The CDR3 nucleotides read TGTGCCAGCAGTTACATTTTCCCCGGGGAGCTGTTTTTT. Residues: CASSYIFPGELFF.

This chain uses TRBV4-1 with TRBJ2-7; D possibly corresponds to TRBD1 (5 bases). V was cut by 0 bases and J by 3 bases, with 15 bases left in between. From germline, CDR1 is MGHRA and CDR2 YSYEKL. The CDR3 length is 16 residues. The CDR3 coding sequence is TGCGCCAGCAGCCAAGATAAAGGGGCGCAGCGCTACGAGCAGTACTTC. Encoded protein: CASSQDKGAQRYEQYF.

This clonotype was detected ten times or more. The DNA for the CDR3 is TGCAGTGCCAAAAAGGGTGGGACAGCGAGCTCCTATAATTCACCCCTCCACTTT. Translation: CSAKKGGTASSYNSPLHF. The chain employs TRBV20-1 and TRBJ1-6; 7 bases match TRBD1. Germline CDR1 is DFQATT and CDR2 is SNEGSKA (reference sequence). The ends lost 6 bases at V and 0 bases at J; junction bases unmatched: 14. This CDR3 contains 18 residues.